This T cell receptor (beta chain) was observed in a study of response to subunit inactivated influenza vaccine. General observations from the study: Seasonal influenza vaccination, on each occasion, was suggested by the authors to recruit few new T cells.

The CDR3 consists of 14 residues. Germline values: CDR1 DFQATT, CDR2 SNEGSKA (reference sequence). V gave up 4 bases and J gave up 6 bases, with 17 bases separating them. A word on this clonotype: Antigen: not known.

In TCRdb, the RT-PCR reads were re-called with MiXCR into one record per CDR3 protein. The sample carries 250,000 to 350,000 distinct CDR3 sequences, roughly 22% recorded once. The chain combines TRBV20-1 with TRBJ2-3, with D possibly being TRBD2 (6 bases). This material consisted of PBMCs from blood, taken approximately 20 months after vaccination. The receptor was isolated from a man between 50 and 75 years old who received an inactivated influenza vaccine. The CDR3 region is CSANGASGGDTQYF. CDR3 DNA: TGCAGTGCTAATGGGGCGTCCGGAGGGGATACGCAGTATTTT.